This TCR beta chain was sequenced during a study of blood T cell repertoires in COVID-19. Study-level background: Spain, Italy and the United States supplied samples that represented acute and convalescent COVID-19. PBMCs, B-cell-depleted T cells, or T cells were the source of the cDNA or gDNA that made up the material.

The V gene lost 5 bases and the J gene lost 0 bases, with 12 bases spanning the gap. The CDR3 totals 15 residues. In germline, CDR1 is KGHDR, CDR2 SFDVKD. In the authors' workflow: Reference gene primers were amplified, and this amplification served to estimate nucleated cell counts. Measured with immunoSEQ multiplex PCR; TCRdb has only the in-frame clones, and not every one. D and trimming come from the DNA, and the V and J calls and clone size come from that table. The table records approximately 190,000 clones, approximately 82% of them present only once. The V and J genes are TRBV24-1 and TRBJ2-5, with D possibly TRBD1 on 6 matching bases. The material sequenced was peripheral blood. This receptor was identified in a human donor with acute or convalescent COVID-19. The donor label of this sample is uncertain. For the CDR3, the DNA is TGTGCCACCAGTGTAACCACAGGGTACCAAGAGACCCAGTACTTC. It encodes CATSVTTGYQETQYF.